A few counts support the clone carrying this T cell receptor (beta chain). What it recognizes is unknown. The record originates from a study of identical twins. The donor group consisted entirely of healthy Caucasians. Germline loops: CDR1 MNHNY, CDR2 SVGAGI (reference sequence). V shed 2 bases and J shed 4 bases, with 11 bases lying between them. The CDR3 runs to 14 residues. A single record per CDR3 protein comes from TCRdb applying MiXCR to the 5' RACE reads. Of 1.5 million to 2 million distinct CDR3 sequences in the sample, under 35% were seen once. General study findings and limits: Memory repertoires showed no such pattern, whereas abundant cord blood beta clonotypes carried fewer insertions. Modelling underestimated the level of out-of-frame TCR alpha sharing observed in monozygotic twins. Out-of-frame alpha sequences shared by twins showed excess low generation probability.

Sequenced sample: cord blood. The origin of this receptor is a newborn girl in good health. The rearrangement joins TRBV6-6 to TRBJ1-2; perhaps TRBD1 as D (6 bases). CDR3 DNA: TGTGCCAGCAGTTACACAGGGAAGGGCTATGGCTACACCTTC. Its protein is CASSYTGKGYGYTF.